Each of the 3 T cell receptor beta chains below was sequenced from the same sample in a study of CD8 T cells in ankylosing spondylitis. TCRdb reprocessed the 5' RACE reads with MiXCR, giving one entry per CDR3 protein. The sample holds roughly 250,000 distinct CDR3 sequences; roughly 8.6% are singletons and the top ten take around 6.8%. Input material: blood, either unsorted or a sorted T cell fraction (not recorded which). These receptors were taken from a male donor with ankylosing spondylitis or in good health (not recorded which).

In this sample, this clonotype turned up many times. For the CDR3, the DNA is TGCAGTGCTAGAGATCGTAATAGCGAGCAGTTCTTC. Its protein is CSARDRNSEQFF. The V gene is TRBV20-1, the J gene TRBJ2-1; unclear D gene. Germline CDR1 is DFQATT and CDR2 is SNEGSKA (reference sequence). The CDR3 covers 12 residues. Between the trimmed V and J ends, which lost 0 bases and 10 bases, there was a span of 10 bases.

This clonotype was counted a few times. One end of the junction varies from germline; a read error may be responsible. V is TRBV20-1 and J is TRBJ2-5; no reliable D call. This CDR3 is 11 amino acids long. Germline CDR1 and CDR2: DFQATT and SNEGSKA (reference sequence). CDR3 coding DNA: TGCAGTGCCTTCTTCCAAGGGACCCAGTACTTC. Protein: CSAFFQGTQYF.

This clonotype was detected ten times or more. The chain couples TRBV7-2 to TRBJ1-5; 8 bases fit TRBD1. The CDR3 length is 13 residues. Trimming took 7 bases from V and 5 from J; bases not matched to a gene: 4. Germline-derived CDR1 and CDR2 are SGHTA and FQGNSA. The chain's CDR3 is CASTLQGDQPQHF. CDR3 coding DNA: TGTGCCAGCACCCTACAGGGGGATCAGCCCCAGCATTTT.